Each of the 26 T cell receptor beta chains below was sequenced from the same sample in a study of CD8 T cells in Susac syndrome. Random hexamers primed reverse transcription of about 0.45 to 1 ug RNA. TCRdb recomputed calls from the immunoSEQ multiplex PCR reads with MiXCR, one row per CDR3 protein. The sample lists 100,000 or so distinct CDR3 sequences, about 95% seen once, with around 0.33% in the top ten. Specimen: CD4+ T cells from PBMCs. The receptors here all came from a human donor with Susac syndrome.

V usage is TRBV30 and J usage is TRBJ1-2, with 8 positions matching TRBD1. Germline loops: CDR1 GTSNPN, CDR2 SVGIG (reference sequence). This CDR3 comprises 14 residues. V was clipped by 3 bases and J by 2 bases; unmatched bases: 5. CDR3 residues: CAWRLTGANYGYTF. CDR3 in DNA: TGTGCCTGGAGATTGACAGGGGCCAACTATGGCTACACCTTC.

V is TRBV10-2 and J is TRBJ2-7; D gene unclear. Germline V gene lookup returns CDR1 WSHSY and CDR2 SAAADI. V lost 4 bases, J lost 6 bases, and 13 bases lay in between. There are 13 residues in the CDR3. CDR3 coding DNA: TGCGCCAGCAGTGTGCACCTGATCTTCGAGCAGTACTTC. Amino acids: CASSVHLIFEQYF.

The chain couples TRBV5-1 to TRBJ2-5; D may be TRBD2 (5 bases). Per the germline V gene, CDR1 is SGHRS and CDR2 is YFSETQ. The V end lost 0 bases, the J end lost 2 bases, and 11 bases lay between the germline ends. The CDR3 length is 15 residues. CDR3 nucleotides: TGCGCCAGCAGCTTGGCCGACGGGGTTCAAGAGACCCAGTACTTC. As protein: CASSLADGVQETQYF.

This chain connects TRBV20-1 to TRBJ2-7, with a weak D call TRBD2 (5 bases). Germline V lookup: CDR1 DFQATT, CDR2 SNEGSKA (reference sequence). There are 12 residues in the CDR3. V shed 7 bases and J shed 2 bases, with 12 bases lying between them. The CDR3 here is CSVLDSTYEQYF. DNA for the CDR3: TGCAGTGTACTGGACTCGACCTACGAGCAGTACTTC.

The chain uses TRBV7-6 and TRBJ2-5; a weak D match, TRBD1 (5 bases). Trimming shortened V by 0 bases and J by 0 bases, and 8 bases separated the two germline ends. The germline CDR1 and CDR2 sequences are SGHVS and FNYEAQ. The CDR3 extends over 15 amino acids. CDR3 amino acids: CASSLAGRNQETQYF. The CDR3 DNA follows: TGTGCCAGCAGCTTAGCGGGGCGCAACCAAGAGACCCAGTACTTC.

The CDR3 protein is CSVGGASTDTQYF. The CDR3 nucleotides read TGCAGCGTTGGGGGGGCGAGCACAGATACGCAGTATTTT. The chain links TRBV29-1 to TRBJ2-3; tentatively, D is TRBD1 or TRBD2 (6 bases each). Germline V CDR1 and CDR2: SQVTM, ANQGSEA. This CDR3 has 13 amino acids. V was pared by 4 bases and J by 0 bases, with 8 bases between.

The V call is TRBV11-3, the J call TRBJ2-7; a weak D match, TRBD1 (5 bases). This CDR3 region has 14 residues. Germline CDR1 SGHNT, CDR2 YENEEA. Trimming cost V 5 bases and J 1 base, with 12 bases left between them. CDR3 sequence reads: CASSATGLSYEQYF. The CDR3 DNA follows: TGTGCCAGCAGCGCCACAGGCCTTTCCTACGAGCAGTACTTC. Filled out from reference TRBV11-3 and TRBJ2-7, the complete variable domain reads EAGVVQSPRYKIIEKKQPVAFWCNPISGHNTLYWYLQNLGQGPELLIRYENEEAVDDSQLPKDRFSAERLKGVDSTLKIQPAELGDSAVYLCASSATGLSYEQYFGPGTRLTVT.

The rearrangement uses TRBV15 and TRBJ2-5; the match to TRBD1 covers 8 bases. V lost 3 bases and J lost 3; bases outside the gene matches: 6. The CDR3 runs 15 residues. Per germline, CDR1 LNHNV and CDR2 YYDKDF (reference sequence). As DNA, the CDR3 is TGTGCCACCAGCAGGGACCAGGGACAGGAAGAGACCCAGTACTTC. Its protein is CATSRDQGQEETQYF. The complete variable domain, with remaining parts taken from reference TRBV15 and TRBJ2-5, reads DAMVIQNPRYQVTQFGKPVTLSCSQTLNHNVMYWYQQKSSQAPKLLFHYYDKDFNNEADTPDNFQSRRPNTSFCFLDIRSPGLGDTAMYLCATSRDQGQEETQYFGPGTRLLVL.

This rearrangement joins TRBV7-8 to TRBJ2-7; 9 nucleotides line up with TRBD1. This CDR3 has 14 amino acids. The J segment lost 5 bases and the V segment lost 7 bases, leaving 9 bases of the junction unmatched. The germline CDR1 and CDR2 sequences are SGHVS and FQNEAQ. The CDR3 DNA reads TGTGCCAGCAACACCGGGGGGACAGGGAACGAGCAGTACTTC. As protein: CASNTGGTGNEQYF.

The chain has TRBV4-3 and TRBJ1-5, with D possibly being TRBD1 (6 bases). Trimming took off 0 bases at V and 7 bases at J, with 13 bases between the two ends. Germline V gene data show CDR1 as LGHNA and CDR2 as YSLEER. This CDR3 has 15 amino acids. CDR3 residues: CASSQDGGRGQPQHF. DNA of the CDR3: TGCGCCAGCAGCCAAGATGGGGGTAGGGGGCAGCCCCAGCATTTT.

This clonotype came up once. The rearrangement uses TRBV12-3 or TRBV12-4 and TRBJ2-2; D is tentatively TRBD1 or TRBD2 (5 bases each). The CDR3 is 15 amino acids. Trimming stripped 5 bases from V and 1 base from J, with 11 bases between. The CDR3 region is CASSLGGGNTGELFF. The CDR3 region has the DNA TGTGCCAGCAGTCTCGGTGGGGGGAACACCGGGGAGCTGTTTTTT.

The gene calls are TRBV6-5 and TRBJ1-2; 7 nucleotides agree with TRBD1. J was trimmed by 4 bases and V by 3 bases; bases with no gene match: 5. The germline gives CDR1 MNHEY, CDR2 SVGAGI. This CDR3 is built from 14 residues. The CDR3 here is CASSYAGGVYGYTF. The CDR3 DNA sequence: TGTGCCAGCAGTTATGCAGGGGGGGTCTATGGCTACACCTTC.

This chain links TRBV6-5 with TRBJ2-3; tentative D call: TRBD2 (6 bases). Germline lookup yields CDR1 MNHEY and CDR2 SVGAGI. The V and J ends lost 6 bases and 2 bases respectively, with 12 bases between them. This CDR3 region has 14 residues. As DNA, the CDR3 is TGTGCCAGCAGAACTAGCTTGGCCACAGATACGCAGTATTTT. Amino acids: CASRTSLATDTQYF.

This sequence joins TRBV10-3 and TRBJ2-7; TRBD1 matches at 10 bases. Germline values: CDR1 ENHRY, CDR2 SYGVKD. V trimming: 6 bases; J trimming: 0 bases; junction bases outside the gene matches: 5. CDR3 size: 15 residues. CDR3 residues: CAIRGTGEGSYEQYF. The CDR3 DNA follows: TGTGCCATCAGAGGGACAGGGGAGGGCTCCTACGAGCAGTACTTC.

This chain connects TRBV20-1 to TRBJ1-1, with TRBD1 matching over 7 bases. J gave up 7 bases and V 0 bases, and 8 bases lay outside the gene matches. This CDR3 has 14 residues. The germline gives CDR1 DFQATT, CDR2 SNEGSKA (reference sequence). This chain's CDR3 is CSARDSGGGNEAFF. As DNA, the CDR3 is TGCAGTGCTAGAGATTCAGGGGGGGGCAATGAAGCTTTCTTT.

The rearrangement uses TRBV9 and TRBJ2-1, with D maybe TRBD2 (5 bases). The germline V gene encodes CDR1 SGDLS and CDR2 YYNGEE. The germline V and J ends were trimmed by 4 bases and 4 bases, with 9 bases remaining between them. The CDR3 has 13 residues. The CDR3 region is CASSSRGYNEQFF. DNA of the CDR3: TGTGCCAGCAGCTCTCGGGGATACAATGAGCAGTTCTTC.

The CDR3 nucleotides read TGTGCCAGATGGCCCCAGCATTTT. It yields the protein CARWPQHF. The chain combines TRBV19 with TRBJ1-5; D ambiguous. V was trimmed by 9 bases and J by 9 bases, leaving 3 bases between them. The CDR3 loop spans 8 amino acids. Per the germline V gene, CDR1 is LNHDA and CDR2 is SQIVND (reference sequence).

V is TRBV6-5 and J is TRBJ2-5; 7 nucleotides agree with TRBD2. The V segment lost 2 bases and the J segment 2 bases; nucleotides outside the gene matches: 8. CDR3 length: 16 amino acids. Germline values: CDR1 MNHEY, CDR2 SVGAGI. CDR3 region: CASSYVFPSGQETQYF. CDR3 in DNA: TGTGCCAGCAGTTACGTTTTCCCTAGCGGACAAGAGACCCAGTACTTC.

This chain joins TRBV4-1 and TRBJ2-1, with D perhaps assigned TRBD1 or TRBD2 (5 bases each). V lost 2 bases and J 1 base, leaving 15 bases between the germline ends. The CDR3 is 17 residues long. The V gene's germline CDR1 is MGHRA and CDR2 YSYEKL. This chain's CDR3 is CASSQTSGTGSYNEQFF. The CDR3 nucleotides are TGCGCCAGCAGCCAAACCTCCGGGACGGGTTCCTACAATGAGCAGTTCTTC.

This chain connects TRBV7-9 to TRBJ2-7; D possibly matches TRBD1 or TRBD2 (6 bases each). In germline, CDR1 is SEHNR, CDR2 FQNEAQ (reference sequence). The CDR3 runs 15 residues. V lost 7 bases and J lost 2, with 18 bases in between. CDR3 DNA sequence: TGTGCCAGCACACCAAAGGGGGGAGGAGCCTACGAGCAGTACTTC. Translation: CASTPKGGGAYEQYF.

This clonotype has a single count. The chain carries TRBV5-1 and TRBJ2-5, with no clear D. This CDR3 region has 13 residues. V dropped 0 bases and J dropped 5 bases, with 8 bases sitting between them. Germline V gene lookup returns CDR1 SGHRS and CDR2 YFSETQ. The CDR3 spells CASSLAVSETQYF. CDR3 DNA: TGCGCCAGCAGCTTGGCCGTCTCGGAGACCCAGTACTTC.

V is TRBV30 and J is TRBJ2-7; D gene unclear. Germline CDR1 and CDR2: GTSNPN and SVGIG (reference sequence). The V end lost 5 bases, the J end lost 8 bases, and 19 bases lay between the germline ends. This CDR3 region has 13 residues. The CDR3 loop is CAWSGESLAQQYF. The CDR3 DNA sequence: TGTGCCTGGTCTGGGGAATCCCTCGCTCAGCAGTACTTC.

The CDR3 protein is CASSQEGLGYTF. The CDR3 coding sequence is TGTGCCAGCAGCCAAGAAGGGTTGGGCTACACCTTC. This chain connects TRBV4-2 to TRBJ1-2; D not resolved. V lost 0 bases and J lost 8, with 7 bases in between. The CDR3 covers 12 residues. Germline assignment: CDR1 LGHNA and CDR2 YNFKEQ.

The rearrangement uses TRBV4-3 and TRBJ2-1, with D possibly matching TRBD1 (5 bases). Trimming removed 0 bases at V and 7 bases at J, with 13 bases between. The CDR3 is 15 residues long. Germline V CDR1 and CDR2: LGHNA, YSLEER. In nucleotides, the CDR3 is TGCGCCAGCAGCCAAGATATAACAGGCGTTAATGAGCAGTTCTTC. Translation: CASSQDITGVNEQFF.

CDR3 loop: CASSLGPQPDTQYF. CDR3 DNA sequence: TGTGCCAGCAGCTTGGGCCCGCAGCCAGATACGCAGTATTTT. The chain is built from TRBV7-2 and TRBJ2-3, with D uncertain. The V end lost 3 bases, the J end lost 4 bases, and 11 bases lay between the germline ends. Germline loops: CDR1 SGHTA, CDR2 FQGNSA. This CDR3 has 14 residues.

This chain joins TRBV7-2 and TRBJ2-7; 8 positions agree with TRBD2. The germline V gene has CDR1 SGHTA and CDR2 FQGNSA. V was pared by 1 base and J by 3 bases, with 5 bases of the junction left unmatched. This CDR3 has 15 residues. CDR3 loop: CASSLGAGGLYEQYF. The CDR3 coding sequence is TGTGCCAGCAGCTTAGGGGCGGGGGGCCTCTACGAGCAGTACTTC.